The present TCR beta chain was sequenced within a study of T cells in Graves' hyperthyroidism and ophthalmopathy. CDR1 is SNHLY and CDR2 is FYNNEI in the germline V gene. With V trimmed by 6 bases and J by 4 bases, 10 bases remained unmatched. The CDR3 runs 15 residues. There were TCR beta CDR3 regions amplified from RNA transcripts. TCR CDR3 regions were first amplified by RT-PCR with HTBI primers. TCRdb reprocessed the multiplex PCR reads with MiXCR, giving one entry per CDR3 protein. The sample lists nearly 750,000 distinct CDR3 sequences; approximately 36% were seen once. Graves' hyperthyroidism without ophthalmopathy progression within 18 months was termed stable.

The rearrangement links TRBV2 to TRBJ1-1; 8 nucleotides agree with TRBD1. Sequences were obtained from blood. This TCR came from a woman aged 40 to 50 with Graves' hyperthyroidism. CDR3 loop: CASSRAGGGGTEAFF. The CDR3 region has the DNA TGTGCCAGCAGCCGTGCAGGGGGCGGGGGCACTGAAGCTTTCTTT. The complete variable domain, with remaining parts taken from reference TRBV2 and TRBJ1-1, reads EPEVTQTPSHQVTQMGQEVILRCVPISNHLYFYWYRQILGQKVEFLVSFYNNEISEKSEIFDDQFSVERPDGSNFTLKIRSTKLEDSAMYFCASSRAGGGGTEAFFGQGTRLTVV.